This TCR beta chain derives from a study of T-cell memory formation after mild COVID-19. Using its own MiXCR run on the 5' RACE reads, TCRdb lists one record per CDR3 protein. The sample has 400,000 or so distinct CDR3 sequences; more than 20% are singletons. This clonotype showed up just a few times. V was clipped by 0 bases and J by 8 bases, with 8 bases between them. Germline V gene data show CDR1 as SGHRS and CDR2 as YFSETQ. This CDR3 has 12 amino acids. Sequencing was performed on PBMCs or a T cell subset sorted from them (not recorded which). This receptor was taken from an adult woman who had mild COVID-19 (a few samples of this study predate the infection). Cell type and time point are not known. The V gene is TRBV5-1, the J gene TRBJ1-1; no clear D gene. DNA of the CDR3: TGCGCCAGCAGCTTGGCAAAAGGGGAAGCTTTCTTT. It is translated as CASSLAKGEAFF.